This T cell receptor beta chain was obtained from a study of blood T cell repertoires in COVID-19. Overall study: The analysed material was cDNA or gDNA that came from T cells, B-cell-depleted T cells, or PBMCs.

The germline V gene has CDR1 MNHNY and CDR2 SVGAGI (reference sequence). This CDR3 spans 13 amino acids. The V gene lost 6 bases and the J gene lost 3 bases, with 9 bases spanning the gap. Assay used: immunoSEQ multiplex PCR; TCRdb lists only in-frame clones, some missing. Of 310,000 or so clones listed, 88% are singletons. This TCR was recovered from a woman aged 25 to 39 with COVID-19, enrolled during active disease. V is TRBV6-6 and J is TRBJ1-3; no clear D. Sample: peripheral blood. In DNA, the CDR3 is TGTGCCAGCAGAGGAGGTATTGGAAACACCATATATTTT. As protein: CASRGGIGNTIYF.